This T cell receptor (beta chain) derives from a study of beta chain features in type 1 diabetes. The wider study: Over all samples combined, over 85 million sorted cells were examined. The study's findings and limits: Over-representation of high TCR-expressing cells was a possible consequence of cDNA sequencing. TCRB CDR3s from Type 1 diabetes patients were moderately but significantly shorter in all four CD4+ subsets.

The CDR3 loop spans 14 amino acids. Trimming removed 4 bases from V and 3 bases from J, with 13 bases in between. Germline lookup yields CDR1 SGHRS and CDR2 YFSETQ. Every bit of the isolated RNA underwent reverse transcription, so sequencing read expressed TCRB transcripts. Data came from immunoSEQ multiplex PCR; TCRdb stores just in-frame clones and leaves some out. The sample includes 620,000 or so clones, around 15% seen only once; the top ten take 0.07% to 0.095%. Sampling consisted of one heparinised blood draw per donor, averaging around 120 mL. As regards this clone: Its antigen is undetermined.

This clonotype was obtained from a man aged 18 to 30 in good health. The sample comprised naive CD4+ T cells from blood. V gene TRBV5-1 combines with J gene TRBJ1-1, with D possibly matching TRBD1 (5 bases). The CDR3 loop is CASSVEGRDTEAFF. The CDR3 DNA is TGCGCCAGCAGCGTGGAGGGCAGGGACACTGAAGCTTTCTTT.